This T cell receptor (beta chain) came from a study of T cells of healthy individuals. The V segment lost 4 bases and the J segment 4 bases; nucleotides outside the gene matches: 13. Germline loops: CDR1 SQVTM, CDR2 ANQGSEA. The CDR3 has 16 residues. This clonotype showed up many times. TCRdb passed the 5' RACE reads through MiXCR, listing each CDR3 protein once. The sample carries approximately 52,000 distinct CDR3 sequences, about 15% recorded once. The sequence derives from a human donor in good health. The rearrangement joins TRBV29-1 to TRBJ1-2; TRBD1 matches 9 bases. For the CDR3, the DNA is TGCAGCGTTGGCGGGAACAGGGACAGGGTGATCTATGGCTACACCTTC. Translating it yields CSVGGNRDRVIYGYTF.